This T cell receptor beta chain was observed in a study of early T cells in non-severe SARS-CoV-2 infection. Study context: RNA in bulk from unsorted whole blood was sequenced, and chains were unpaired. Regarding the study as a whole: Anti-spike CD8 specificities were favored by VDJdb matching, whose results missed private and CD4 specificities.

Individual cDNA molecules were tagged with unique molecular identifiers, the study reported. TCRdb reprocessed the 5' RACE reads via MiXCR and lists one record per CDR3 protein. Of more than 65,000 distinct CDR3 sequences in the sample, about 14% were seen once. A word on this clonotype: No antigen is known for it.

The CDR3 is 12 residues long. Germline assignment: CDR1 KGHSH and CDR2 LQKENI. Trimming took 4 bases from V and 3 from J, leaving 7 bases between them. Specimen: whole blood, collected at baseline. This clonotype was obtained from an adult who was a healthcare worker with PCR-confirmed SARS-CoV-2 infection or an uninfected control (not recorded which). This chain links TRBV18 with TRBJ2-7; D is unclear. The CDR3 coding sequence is TGTGCCAGCTCACGTGAGAGCTACGAGCAGTACTTC. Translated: CASSRESYEQYF.